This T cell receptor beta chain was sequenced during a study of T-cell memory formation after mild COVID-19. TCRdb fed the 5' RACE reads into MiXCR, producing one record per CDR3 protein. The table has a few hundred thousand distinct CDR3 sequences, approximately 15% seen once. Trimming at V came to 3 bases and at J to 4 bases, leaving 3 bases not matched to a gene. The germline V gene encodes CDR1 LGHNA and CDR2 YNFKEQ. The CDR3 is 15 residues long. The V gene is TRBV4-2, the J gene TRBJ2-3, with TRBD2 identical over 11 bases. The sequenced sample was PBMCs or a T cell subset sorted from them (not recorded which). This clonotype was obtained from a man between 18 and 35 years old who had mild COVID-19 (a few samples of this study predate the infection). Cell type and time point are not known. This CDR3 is CASSQSSGGADTQYF. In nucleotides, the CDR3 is TGTGCCAGCAGCCAGAGTAGCGGGGGGGCAGATACGCAGTATTTT.